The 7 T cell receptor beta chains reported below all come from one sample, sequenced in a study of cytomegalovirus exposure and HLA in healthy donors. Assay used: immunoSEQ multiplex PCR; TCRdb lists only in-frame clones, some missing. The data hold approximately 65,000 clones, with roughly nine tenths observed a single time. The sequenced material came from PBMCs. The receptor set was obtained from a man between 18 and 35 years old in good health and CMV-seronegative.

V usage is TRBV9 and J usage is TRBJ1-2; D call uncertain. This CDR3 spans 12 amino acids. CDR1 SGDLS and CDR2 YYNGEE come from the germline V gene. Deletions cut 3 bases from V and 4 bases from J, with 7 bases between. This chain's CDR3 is CASSAEIYGYTF. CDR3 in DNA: TGTGCCAGCAGCGCGGAGATCTATGGCTACACCTTC. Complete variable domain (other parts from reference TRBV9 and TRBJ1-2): DSGVTQTPKHLITATGQRVTLRCSPRSGDLSVYWYQQSLDQGLQFLIQYYNGEERAKGNILERFSAQQFPDLHSELNLSSLELGDSALYFCASSAEIYGYTFGSGTRLTVV.

The CDR3 DNA reads as TGTGCCTGGACTTCGGGTTGGAACGCGGATACGCAGTATTTT. The encoded protein is CAWTSGWNADTQYF. This chain links TRBV30 with TRBJ2-3; D uncertain. Trimming left V 4 bases short and J 6 bases short, with 17 bases between. CDR3 size: 14 residues. The germline CDR1 and CDR2 sequences are GTSNPN and SVGIG (reference sequence).

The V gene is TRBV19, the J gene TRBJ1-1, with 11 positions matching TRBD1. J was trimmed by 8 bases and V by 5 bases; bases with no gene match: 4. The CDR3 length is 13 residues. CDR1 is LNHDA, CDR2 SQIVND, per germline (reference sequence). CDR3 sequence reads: CASSAGTGGEAFF. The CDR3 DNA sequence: TGTGCCAGTAGTGCGGGGACAGGGGGAGAAGCTTTCTTT.

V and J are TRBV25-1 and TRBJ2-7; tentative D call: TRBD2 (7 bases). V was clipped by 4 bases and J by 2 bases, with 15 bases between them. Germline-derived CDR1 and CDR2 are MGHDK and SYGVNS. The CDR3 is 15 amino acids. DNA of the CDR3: TGTGCCAGCAGTGGCGCTGGGGGGGCCGCCTACGAGCAGTACTTC. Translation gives CASSGAGGAAYEQYF.

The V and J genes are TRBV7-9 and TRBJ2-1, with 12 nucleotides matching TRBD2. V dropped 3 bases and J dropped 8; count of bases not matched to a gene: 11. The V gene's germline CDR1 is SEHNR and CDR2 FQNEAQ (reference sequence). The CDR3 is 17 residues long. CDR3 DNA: TGTGCCAGCAGCTTTAGGACTAGCGGGAAAGGGGGGGATGAGCAGTTCTTC. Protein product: CASSFRTSGKGGDEQFF. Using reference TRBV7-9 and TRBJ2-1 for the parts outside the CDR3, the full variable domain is DTGVSQNPRHKITKRGQNVTFRCDPISEHNRLYWYRQTLGQGPEFLTYFQNEAQLEKSRLLSDRFSAERPKGSFSTLEIQRTEQGDSAMYLCASSFRTSGKGGDEQFFGPGTRLTVL.

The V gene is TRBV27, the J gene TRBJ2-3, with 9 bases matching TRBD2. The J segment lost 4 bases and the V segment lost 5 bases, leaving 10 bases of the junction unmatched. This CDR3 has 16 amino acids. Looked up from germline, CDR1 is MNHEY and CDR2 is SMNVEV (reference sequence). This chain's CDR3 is CASSRSGSEVADTQYF. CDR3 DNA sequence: TGTGCCAGCAGTCGTAGCGGGAGCGAGGTTGCAGATACGCAGTATTTT.

The CDR3 nucleotides read TGTGCCAGCAGTGAATGGACTAGCTACAATGAGCAGTTCTTC. Amino acids: CASSEWTSYNEQFF. V gene TRBV25-1 combines with J gene TRBJ2-1; 7 bases align to TRBD2. CDR1 is MGHDK, CDR2 SYGVNS, per germline. Trimming took 1 base from V and 3 from J; bases not matched to a gene: 0. CDR3 length equals 14 residues.